This T cell receptor beta chain was observed in a study of radiation and T cells in renal cell carcinoma. Overall study context: Nephrectomy followed 15 Gy stereotactic body radiation by 4 weeks. Regarding the study as a whole: No pretreatment tumor biopsies were available for baseline clonotypes.

This CDR3 is 11 amino acids long. In germline, CDR1 is MNHEY, CDR2 SVGAGI. Trimming cost V 5 bases and J 15 bases, with 11 bases left between them. As for this clone: Its antigen is undetermined.

Assay used: immunoSEQ multiplex PCR; TCRdb lists only in-frame clones, some missing. Counted here are approximately 150,000 clones, about 87% occurring once; the ten biggest clones make up around 4%. Sample time point: baseline pretreatment blood. The treatment denotes: 15 Gy SBRT to primary tumor, nephrectomy 4 weeks later. Serial blood draws occurred at baseline and 2 and 4 weeks post-SBRT. The patient's renal cell carcinoma had clear cell pathology. The TCR sequence derives from a woman between 65 and 79 years old with renal cell carcinoma. This rearrangement joins TRBV6-5 to TRBJ1-6; D not certain. Sequencing was performed on blood, taken from a patient whose treatment included radiotherapy and nephrectomy. CDR3 sequence: CASSTGEVLHF. For the CDR3, the DNA is TGTGCCAGCAGTACGGGAGAGGTCCTCCACTTT.